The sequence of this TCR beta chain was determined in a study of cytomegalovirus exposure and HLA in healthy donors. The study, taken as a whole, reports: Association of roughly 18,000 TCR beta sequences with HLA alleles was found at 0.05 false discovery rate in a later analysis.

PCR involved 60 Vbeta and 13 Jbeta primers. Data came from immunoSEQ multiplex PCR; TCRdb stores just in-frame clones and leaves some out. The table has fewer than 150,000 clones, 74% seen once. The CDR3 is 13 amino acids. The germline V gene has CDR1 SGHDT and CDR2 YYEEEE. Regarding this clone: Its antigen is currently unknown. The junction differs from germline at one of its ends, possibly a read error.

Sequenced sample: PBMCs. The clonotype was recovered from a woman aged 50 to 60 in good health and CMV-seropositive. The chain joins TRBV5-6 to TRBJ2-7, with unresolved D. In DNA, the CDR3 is TGTGCCAGCAGCTTTTATGGCTCCTCCGAGCAGTACTTC. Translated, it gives CASSFYGSSEQYF. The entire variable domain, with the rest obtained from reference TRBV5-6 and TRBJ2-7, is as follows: DAGVTQSPTHLIKTRGQQVTLRCSPKSGHDTVSWYQQALGQGPQFIFQYYEEEERQRGNFPDRFSGHQFPNYSSELNVNALLLGDSALYLCASSFYGSSEQYFGPGTRLTVT.